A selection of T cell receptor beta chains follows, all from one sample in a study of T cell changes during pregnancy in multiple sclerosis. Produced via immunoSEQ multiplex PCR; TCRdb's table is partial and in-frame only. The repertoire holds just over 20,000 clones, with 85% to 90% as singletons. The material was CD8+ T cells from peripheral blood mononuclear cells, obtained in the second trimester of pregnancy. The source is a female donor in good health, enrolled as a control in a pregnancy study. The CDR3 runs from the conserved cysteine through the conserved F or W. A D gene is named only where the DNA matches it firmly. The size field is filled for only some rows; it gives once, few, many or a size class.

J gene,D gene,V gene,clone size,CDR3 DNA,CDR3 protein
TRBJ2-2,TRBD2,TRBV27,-,TGTGCCAGCAGTCCCAGACTAGCGCGTACGAACACCGGGGAGCTGTTTTTT,CASSPRLARTNTGELFF
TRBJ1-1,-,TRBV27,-,TGTGCCAGCAGTCCCCTCGGGAACACTGAAGCTTTCTTT,CASSPLGNTEAFF
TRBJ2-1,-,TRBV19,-,TGTGCCAGTGGCCTGGGGGTGGGAGGTGAGCAGTTCTTC,CASGLGVGGEQFF
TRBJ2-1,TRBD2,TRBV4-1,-,TGCGCCAGCAGCCAAAAGAGCCTAGCGGGGGGCGGCAATGAGCAGTTCTTC,CASSQKSLAGGGNEQFF
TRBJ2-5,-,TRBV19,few,TGTGCCAGTAGTATAGATGGCAGGGTAGGGGAGACCCAGTACTTC,CASSIDGRVGETQYF
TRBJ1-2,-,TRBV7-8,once,TGTGCCAGCAGCTTAATGGCGGTCTATGGCTACACCTTC,CASSLMAVYGYTF
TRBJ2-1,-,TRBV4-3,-,TGCGCCAGCAGCCAAGATAAGGTAGCGGTATACAATGAGCAGTTCTTC,CASSQDKVAVYNEQFF
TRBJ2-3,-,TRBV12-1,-,TGTGCCAGCCGTCTAGGGACTCCAACTGTCGATACGCAGTATTTT,CASRLGTPTVDTQYF
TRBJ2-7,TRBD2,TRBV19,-,TGTGCCAGCTCCTCCGGGACTAGCGGGTTACCCCTGGGGGAGCAGTACTTC,CASSSGTSGLPLGEQYF
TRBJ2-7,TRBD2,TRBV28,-,TGTGCCAGCAGTATCAGCGGGGGTTACTACGAGCAGTACTTC,CASSISGGYYEQYF
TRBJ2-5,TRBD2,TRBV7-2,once,TGTGCCAGCAGCCCCACTAGCGGGAGGGGCTGGGAGACCCAGTACTTC,CASSPTSGRGWETQYF
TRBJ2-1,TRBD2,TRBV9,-,TGTGCCAGCAGCGTAGGGGGCGGGAGCGGGAATGAGCAGTTCTTC,CASSVGGGSGNEQFF
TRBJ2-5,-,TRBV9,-,TGTGCCAGCAGCGTAGAGGGGGTCGCAGAGACCCAGTACTTC,CASSVEGVAETQYF
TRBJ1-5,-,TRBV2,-,TGTGCCAGCAGTGAACGGGGGAGCAATCAGCCCCAGCATTTT,CASSERGSNQPQHF
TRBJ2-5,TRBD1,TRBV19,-,TGTGCCAGTACCGACCCGACAGGGGAAGAGACCCAGTACTTC,CASTDPTGEETQYF
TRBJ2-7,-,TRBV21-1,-,TGTGCCAGCAGAAACTCACACGAGCAGTACTTC,CASRNSHEQYF
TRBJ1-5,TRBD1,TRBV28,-,TGTGCCAGCAGTTTACGAGGGACAGGGGATCAGCCCCAGCATTTT,CASSLRGTGDQPQHF
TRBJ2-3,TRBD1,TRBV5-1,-,TGCGCCAGCCGGGGACAGGGTTCGGCAGATACGCAGTATTTT,CASRGQGSADTQYF
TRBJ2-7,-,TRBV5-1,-,TGCGCCAGCAGCTGGGAGGACGCAACCTACGAGCAGTACTTC,CASSWEDATYEQYF
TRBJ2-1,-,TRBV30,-,TGTGCCTGGAGTGTAGGGGTCGTCCCCCACAATGAGCAGTTCTTC,CAWSVGVVPHNEQFF
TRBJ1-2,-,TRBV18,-,TGTGCCAGCTCACCAAGGACAAGTACATATGGCTACACCTTC,CASSPRTSTYGYTF
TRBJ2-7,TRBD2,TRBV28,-,TGTGCCAGCAGTCGGCCGGGGGGGGGCGAGCAGTACTTC,CASSRPGGGEQYF
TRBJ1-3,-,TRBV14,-,TGTGCCAGCAGCCAGAGTCCCCTCTCTGGAAACACCATATATTTT,CASSQSPLSGNTIYF
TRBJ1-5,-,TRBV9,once,TGTGCCAGCAGTATAGGAGGGGATAACAATCAGCCCCAGCATTTT,CASSIGGDNNQPQHF
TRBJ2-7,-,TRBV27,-,TGTGCCAGCAGTTTATTGGGCCCCTACGAGCAGTACTTC,CASSLLGPYEQYF
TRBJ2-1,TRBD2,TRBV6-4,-,TGTGCCAGCAGCCCACTAGCGGGAGATTACAATGAGCAGTTCTTC,CASSPLAGDYNEQFF
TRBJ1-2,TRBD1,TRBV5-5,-,TGTGCCAGCAGCTTAGAAGACAGGGGTTTCTATGGCTACACCTTC,CASSLEDRGFYGYTF
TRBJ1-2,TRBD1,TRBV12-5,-,TGTGCTAGTGGTTTGGAGCCCCGGGACAGGGTCCATGGCTACACCTTC,CASGLEPRDRVHGYTF
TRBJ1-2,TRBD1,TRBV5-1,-,TGCGCCAGCAGCCTGAGAGGGACAGGGGGCGCCACGCGACTCTATGGCTACACCTTC,CASSLRGTGGATRLYGYTF
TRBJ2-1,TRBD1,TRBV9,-,TGTGCCAGCAGCGTAGCCTTAGGACAGGGGGCAATCAACAATGAGCAGTTCTTC,CASSVALGQGAINNEQFF
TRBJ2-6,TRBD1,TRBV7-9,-,TGTGCCAGCAGGGACAGGGGACCCTCTGGGGCCAACGTCCTGACTTTC,CASRDRGPSGANVLTF
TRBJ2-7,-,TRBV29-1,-,TGCAGCGTTGAAGGTTGGGGAGTCAGCCACGAGCAGTACTTC,CSVEGWGVSHEQYF
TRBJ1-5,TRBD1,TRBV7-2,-,TGTGCCAGCAGCTTGGGGACAGGGGTGAATCAGCCCCAGCATTTT,CASSLGTGVNQPQHF
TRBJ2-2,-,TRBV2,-,TGTGCCAGTTGGGAGCAGGGGTCTACCGGGGAGCTGTTTTTT,CASWEQGSTGELFF
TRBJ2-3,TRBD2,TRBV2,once,TGTGCCAGCAGTAATGGCGGGGGGCCTAGCACAGATACGCAGTATTTT,CASSNGGGPSTDTQYF
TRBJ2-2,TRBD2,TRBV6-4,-,TGTGCCAGCAGTGACTCGATGGAGCGGGGGAACACCGGGGAGCTGTTTTTT,CASSDSMERGNTGELFF
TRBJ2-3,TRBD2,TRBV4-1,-,TGCGCCAGCAGCCAGCTAGGGACTAGCGTGACAGATACGCAGTATTTT,CASSQLGTSVTDTQYF
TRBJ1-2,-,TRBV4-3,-,TGCGCCAGCAGCCCATACCAACGGGGGAACTATGGCTACACCTTC,CASSPYQRGNYGYTF
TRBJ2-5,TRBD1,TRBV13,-,TGTGCCAGCAGCTCGTCTCACAGGGGGCCTGAGACCCAGTACTTC,CASSSSHRGPETQYF
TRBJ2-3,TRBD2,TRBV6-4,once,TGTGCCAGCAGTGATCACCTAGCGGGAGCAGATACGCAGTATTTT,CASSDHLAGADTQYF
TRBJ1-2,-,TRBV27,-,TGTGCCAGCGGGCCCGATCAGGCTAACTATGGCTACACCTTC,CASGPDQANYGYTF
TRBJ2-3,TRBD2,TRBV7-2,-,TGTGCCAGCAGCTCGACTAGCGGGCCCACAGATACGCAGTATTTT,CASSSTSGPTDTQYF
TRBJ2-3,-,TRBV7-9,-,TGTGCCAGCAGCCCTTCCGGGATTAGCACAGATACGCAGTATTTT,CASSPSGISTDTQYF
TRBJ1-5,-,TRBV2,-,TGTGCCAGCAGTTCGCAGGGCAATAACAATCAGCCCCAGCATTTT,CASSSQGNNNQPQHF
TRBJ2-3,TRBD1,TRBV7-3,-,TGTGCCAGCAGCCGGGGACAGGGTCGTGTAGCAGATACGCAGTATTTT,CASSRGQGRVADTQYF